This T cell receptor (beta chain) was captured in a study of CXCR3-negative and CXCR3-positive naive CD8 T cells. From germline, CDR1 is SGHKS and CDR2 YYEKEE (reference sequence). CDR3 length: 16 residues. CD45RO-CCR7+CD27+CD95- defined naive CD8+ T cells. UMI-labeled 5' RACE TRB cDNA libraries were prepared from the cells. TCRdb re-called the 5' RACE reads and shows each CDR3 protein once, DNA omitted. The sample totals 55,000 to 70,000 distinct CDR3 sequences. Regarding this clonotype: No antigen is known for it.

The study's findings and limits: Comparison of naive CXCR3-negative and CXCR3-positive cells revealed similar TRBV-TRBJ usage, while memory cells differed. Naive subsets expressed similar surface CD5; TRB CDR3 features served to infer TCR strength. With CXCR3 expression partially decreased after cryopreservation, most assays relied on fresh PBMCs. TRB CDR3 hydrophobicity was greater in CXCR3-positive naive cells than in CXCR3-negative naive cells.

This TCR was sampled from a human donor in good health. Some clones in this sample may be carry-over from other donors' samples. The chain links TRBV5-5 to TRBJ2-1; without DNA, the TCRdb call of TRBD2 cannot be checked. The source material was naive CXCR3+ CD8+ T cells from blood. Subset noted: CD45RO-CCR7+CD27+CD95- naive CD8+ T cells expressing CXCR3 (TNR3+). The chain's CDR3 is CASSLERLLAIHEQFF.